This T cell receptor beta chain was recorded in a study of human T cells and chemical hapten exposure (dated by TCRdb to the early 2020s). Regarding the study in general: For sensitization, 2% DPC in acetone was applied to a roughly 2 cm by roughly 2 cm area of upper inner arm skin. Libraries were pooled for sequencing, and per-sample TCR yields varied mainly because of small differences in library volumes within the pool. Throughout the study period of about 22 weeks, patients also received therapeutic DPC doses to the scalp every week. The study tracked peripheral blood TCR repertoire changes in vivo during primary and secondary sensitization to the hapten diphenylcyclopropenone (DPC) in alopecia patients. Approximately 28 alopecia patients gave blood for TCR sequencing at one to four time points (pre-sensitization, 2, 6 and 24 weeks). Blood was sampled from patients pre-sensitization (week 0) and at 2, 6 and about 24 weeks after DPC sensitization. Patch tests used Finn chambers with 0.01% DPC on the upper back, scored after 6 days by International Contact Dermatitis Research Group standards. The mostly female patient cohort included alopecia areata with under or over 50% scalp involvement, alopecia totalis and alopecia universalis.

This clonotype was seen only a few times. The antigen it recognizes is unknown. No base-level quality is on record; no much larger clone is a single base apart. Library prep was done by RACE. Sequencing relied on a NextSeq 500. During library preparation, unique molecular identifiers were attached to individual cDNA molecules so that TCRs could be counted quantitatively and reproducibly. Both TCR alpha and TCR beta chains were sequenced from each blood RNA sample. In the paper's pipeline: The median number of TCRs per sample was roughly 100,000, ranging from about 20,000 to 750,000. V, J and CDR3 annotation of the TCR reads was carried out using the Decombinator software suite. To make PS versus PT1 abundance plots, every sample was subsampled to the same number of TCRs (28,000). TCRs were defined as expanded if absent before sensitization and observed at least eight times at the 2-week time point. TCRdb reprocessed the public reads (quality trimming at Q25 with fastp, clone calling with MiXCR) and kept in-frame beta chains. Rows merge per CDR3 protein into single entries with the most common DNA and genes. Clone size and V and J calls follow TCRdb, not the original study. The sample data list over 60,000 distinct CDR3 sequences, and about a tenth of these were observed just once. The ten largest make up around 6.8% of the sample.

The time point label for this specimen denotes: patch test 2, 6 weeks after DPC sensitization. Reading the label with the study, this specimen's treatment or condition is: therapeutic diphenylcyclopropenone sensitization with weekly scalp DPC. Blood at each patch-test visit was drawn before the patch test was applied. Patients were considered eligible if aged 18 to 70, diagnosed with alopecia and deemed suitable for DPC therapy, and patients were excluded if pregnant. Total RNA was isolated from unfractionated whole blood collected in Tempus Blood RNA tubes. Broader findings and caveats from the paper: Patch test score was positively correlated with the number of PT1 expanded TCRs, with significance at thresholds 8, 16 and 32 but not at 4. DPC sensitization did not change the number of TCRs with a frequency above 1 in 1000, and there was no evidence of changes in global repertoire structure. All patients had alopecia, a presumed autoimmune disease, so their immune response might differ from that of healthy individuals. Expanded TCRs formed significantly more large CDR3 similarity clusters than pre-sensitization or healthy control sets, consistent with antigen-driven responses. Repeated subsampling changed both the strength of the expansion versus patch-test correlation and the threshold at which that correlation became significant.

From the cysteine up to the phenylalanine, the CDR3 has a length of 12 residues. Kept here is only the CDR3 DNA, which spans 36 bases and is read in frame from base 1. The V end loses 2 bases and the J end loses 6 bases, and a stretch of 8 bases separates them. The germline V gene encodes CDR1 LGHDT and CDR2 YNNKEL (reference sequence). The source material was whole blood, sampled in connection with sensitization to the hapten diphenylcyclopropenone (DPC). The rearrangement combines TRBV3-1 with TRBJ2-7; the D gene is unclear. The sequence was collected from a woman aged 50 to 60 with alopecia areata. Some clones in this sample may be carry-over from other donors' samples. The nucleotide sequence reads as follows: TGTGCCAGCAGCCAAAACATCTTCGAGCAGTACTTC. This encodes CASSQNIFEQYF.